This paragraph covers one TCR beta chain sequence. What it binds is unknown. This record comes from a study of T cell responses to AZD1222 COVID-19 vaccine. Study context: Some second doses came at about 4 weeks and others at about 12 weeks; these were pooled.

Whole-study results and caveats: Among the donors, most were white British and more were female, and clonal diversity was possibly underestimated. Reportedly, nearly half the spike-specific TCRs target unmutated variant regions.

Some clones are missing from TCRdb's copy, which holds only in-frame ones; the method was immunoSEQ multiplex PCR. The sample records fewer than 150,000 clones, approximately 88% being singletons. Germline lookup yields CDR1 KGHDR and CDR2 SFDVKD. The CDR3 length is 16 residues. V trimming: 4 bases; J trimming: 5 bases; junction bases outside the gene matches: 9. The receptor comes from an adult in good health. The specimen comprised peripheral blood, sampled on day 0 of AZD1222 vaccination. The chain couples TRBV24-1 to TRBJ2-1; 8 bases map to TRBD1. CDR3 in amino acids: CATSDPPQGANNEQFF. The CDR3 DNA is TGTGCCACCAGTGACCCCCCCCAGGGGGCGAACAATGAGCAGTTCTTC.